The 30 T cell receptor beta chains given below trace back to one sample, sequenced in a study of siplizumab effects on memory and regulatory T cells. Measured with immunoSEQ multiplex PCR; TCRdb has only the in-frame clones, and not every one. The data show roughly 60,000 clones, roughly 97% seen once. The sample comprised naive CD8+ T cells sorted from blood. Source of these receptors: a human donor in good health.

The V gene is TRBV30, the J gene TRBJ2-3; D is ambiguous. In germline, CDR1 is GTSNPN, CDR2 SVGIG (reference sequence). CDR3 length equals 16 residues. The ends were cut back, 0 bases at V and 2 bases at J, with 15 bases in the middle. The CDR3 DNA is TGTGCCTGGAGTGTTTATCTAGGAACCTCCACAGATACGCAGTATTTT. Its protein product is CAWSVYLGTSTDTQYF.

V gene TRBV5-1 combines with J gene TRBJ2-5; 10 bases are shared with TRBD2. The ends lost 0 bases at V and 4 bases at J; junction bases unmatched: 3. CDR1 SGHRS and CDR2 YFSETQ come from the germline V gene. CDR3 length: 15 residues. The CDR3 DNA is TGCGCCAGCAGCTTGGTTCCTAGCGGGGGAGAGACCCAGTACTTC. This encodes CASSLVPSGGETQYF.

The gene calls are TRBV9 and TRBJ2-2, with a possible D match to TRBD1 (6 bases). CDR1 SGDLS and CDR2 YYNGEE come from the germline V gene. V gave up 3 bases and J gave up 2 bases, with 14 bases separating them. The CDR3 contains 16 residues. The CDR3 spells CASSANRVVNTGELFF. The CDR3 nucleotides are TGTGCCAGCAGCGCCAACAGGGTTGTCAACACCGGGGAGCTGTTTTTT.

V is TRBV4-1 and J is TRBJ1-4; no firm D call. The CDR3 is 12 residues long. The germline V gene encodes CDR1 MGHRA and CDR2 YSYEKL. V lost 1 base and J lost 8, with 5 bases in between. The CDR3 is CASSQGREKLFF. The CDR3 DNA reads TGCGCCAGCAGCCAAGGAAGAGAAAAACTGTTTTTT.

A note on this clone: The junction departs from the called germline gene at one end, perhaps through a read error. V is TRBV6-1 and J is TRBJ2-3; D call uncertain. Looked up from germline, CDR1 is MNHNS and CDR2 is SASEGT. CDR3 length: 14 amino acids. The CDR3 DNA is TGTGCCAGCATTGAACGCCGAGGCACAGATACGCAGTATTTT. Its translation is CASIERRGTDTQYF.

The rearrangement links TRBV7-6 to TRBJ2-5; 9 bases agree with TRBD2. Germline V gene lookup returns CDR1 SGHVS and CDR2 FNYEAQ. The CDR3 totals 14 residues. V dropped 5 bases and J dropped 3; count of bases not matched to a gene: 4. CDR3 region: CASSLIAGEETQYF. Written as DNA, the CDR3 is TGTGCCAGCAGCCTTATAGCGGGGGAAGAGACCCAGTACTTC.

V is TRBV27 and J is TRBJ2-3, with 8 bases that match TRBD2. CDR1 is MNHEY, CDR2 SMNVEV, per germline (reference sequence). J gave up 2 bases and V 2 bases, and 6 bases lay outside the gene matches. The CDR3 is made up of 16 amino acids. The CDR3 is CASSLGAGAFTDTQYF. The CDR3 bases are TGTGCCAGCAGTTTAGGAGCGGGGGCTTTCACAGATACGCAGTATTTT.

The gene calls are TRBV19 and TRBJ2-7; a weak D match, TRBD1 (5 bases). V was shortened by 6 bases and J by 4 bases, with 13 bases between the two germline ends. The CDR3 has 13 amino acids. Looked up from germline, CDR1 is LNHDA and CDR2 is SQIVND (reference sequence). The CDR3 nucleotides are TGTGCCAGTAGAGATACACAGGCTTACGAGCAGTACTTC. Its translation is CASRDTQAYEQYF.

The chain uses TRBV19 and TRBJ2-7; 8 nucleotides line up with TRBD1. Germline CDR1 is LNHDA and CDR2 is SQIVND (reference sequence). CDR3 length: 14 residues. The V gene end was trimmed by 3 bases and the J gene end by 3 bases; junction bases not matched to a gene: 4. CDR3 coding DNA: TGTGCCAGTAGTATCGGGACAGGTTACTACGAGCAGTACTTC. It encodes CASSIGTGYYEQYF.

CDR3: CASSSLGSNYGYTF. CDR3 DNA: TGTGCCAGCAGCTCTTTGGGGTCTAACTATGGCTACACCTTC. The V gene is TRBV27, the J gene TRBJ1-2; the D is unclear. The ends were cut back, 6 bases at V and 0 bases at J, with 11 bases in the middle. This CDR3 has 14 amino acids. The germline V gene encodes CDR1 MNHEY and CDR2 SMNVEV (reference sequence).

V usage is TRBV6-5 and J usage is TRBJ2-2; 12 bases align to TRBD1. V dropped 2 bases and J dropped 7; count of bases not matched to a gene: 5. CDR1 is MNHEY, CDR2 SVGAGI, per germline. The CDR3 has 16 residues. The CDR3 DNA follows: TGTGCCAGCAGTTACGGGGGGACAGGGGGCATCGGGGAGCTGTTTTTT. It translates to CASSYGGTGGIGELFF.

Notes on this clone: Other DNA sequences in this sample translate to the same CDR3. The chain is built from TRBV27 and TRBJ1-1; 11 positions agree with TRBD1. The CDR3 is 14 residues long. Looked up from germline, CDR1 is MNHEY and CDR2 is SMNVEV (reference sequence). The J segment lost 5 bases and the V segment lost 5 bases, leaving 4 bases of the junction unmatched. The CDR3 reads CASSPGTGGTEAFF. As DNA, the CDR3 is TGTGCCAGCAGTCCCGGGACAGGGGGGACTGAAGCTTTCTTT.

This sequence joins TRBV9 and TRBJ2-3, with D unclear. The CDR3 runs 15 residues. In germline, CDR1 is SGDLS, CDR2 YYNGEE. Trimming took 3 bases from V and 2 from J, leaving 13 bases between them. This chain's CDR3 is CASSASFTVTDTQYF. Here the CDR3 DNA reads TGTGCCAGCAGCGCAAGTTTTACCGTCACAGATACGCAGTATTTT.

For the CDR3, the DNA is TGTGCCAGCAGCCGGATGAGCGGGGGGGCCTTTCGAGGAAATGAGCAGTTCTTC. Translation: CASSRMSGGAFRGNEQFF. V and J are TRBV5-6 and TRBJ2-1, with 10 bases matching TRBD2. Per the germline V gene, CDR1 is SGHDT and CDR2 is YYEEEE. V gave up 4 bases and J gave up 7 bases; unmatched junction bases: 17. This CDR3 is built from 18 residues.

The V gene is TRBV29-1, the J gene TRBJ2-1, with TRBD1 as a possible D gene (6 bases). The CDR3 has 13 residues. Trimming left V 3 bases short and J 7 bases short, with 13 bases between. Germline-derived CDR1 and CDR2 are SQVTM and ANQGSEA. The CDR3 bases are TGCAGCGTTGAGACAGGCCGAAGGAATGAGCAGTTCTTC. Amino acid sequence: CSVETGRRNEQFF.

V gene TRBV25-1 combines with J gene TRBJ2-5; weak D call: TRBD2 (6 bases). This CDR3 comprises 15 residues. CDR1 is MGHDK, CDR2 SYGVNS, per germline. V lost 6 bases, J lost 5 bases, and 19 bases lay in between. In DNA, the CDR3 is TGTGCCAGCAGCCCCGGGGGTTCTGGACGGGAGACCCAGTACTTC. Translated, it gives CASSPGGSGRETQYF. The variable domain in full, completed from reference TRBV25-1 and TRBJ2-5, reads EADIYQTPRYLVIGTGKKITLECSQTMGHDKMYWYQQDPGMELHLIHYSYGVNSTEKGDLSSESTVSRIRTEHFPLTLESARPSHTSQYLCASSPGGSGRETQYFGPGTRLLVL.

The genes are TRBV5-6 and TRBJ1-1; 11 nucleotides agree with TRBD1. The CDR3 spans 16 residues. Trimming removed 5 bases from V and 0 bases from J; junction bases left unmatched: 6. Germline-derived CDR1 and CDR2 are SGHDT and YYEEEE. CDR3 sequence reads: CASRLGTGGLNTEAFF. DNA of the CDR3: TGTGCCAGCAGACTCGGGACAGGGGGATTGAACACTGAAGCTTTCTTT.

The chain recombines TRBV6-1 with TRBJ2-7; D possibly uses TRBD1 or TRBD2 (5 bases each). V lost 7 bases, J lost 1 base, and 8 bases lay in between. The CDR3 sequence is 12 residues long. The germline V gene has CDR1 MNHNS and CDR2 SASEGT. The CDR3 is CASMWGSYEQYF. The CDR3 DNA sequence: TGTGCCAGCATGTGGGGGTCCTACGAGCAGTACTTC.

Here the CDR3 DNA reads TGTGCCGCTGCCGACGTTTACGAGCAGTACTTC. Protein sequence: CAAADVYEQYF. V and J are TRBV19 and TRBJ2-7; D unclear. The V and J ends lost 11 bases and 4 bases respectively, with 12 bases between them. Germline CDR1 LNHDA, CDR2 SQIVND (reference sequence). The CDR3 has 11 residues.

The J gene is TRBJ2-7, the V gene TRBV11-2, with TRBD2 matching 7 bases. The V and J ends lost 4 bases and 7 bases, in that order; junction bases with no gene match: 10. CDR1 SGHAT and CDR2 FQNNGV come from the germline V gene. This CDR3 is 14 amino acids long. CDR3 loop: CASSSTSESREQYF. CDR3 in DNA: TGTGCCAGCAGCTCTACTAGCGAGTCGAGGGAGCAGTACTTC.

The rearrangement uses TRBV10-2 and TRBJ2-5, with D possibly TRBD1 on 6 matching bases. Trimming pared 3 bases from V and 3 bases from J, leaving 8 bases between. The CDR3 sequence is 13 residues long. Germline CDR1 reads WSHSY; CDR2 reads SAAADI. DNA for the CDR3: TGCGCCAGCAGTGACCCAGGGGAAGAGACCCAGTACTTC. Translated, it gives CASSDPGEETQYF.

The CDR3 DNA reads TGTGCCAGTAGTATTCGGGACATACTACCCCTCGAGCAGTACTTC. Its translation: CASSIRDILPLEQYF. The gene calls are TRBV19 and TRBJ2-7, with D possibly being TRBD1 (6 bases). The CDR3 covers 15 residues. Trimming left V 3 bases short and J 6 bases short, with 18 bases between. CDR1 and CDR2 from the germline V gene are LNHDA and SQIVND (reference sequence).

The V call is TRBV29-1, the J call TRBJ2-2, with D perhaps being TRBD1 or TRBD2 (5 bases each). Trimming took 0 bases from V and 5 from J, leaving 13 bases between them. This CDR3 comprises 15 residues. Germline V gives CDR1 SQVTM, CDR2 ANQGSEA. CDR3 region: CSVEDQRGGTGELFF. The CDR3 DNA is TGCAGCGTTGAAGATCAAAGGGGCGGGACCGGGGAGCTGTTTTTT.

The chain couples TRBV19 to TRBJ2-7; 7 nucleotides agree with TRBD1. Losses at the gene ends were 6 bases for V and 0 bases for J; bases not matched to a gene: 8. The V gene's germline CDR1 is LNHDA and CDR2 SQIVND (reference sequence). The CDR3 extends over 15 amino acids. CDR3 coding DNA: TGTGCCAGTAGCCAAGCCCGGGACAGCTCCTACGAGCAGTACTTC. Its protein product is CASSQARDSSYEQYF.

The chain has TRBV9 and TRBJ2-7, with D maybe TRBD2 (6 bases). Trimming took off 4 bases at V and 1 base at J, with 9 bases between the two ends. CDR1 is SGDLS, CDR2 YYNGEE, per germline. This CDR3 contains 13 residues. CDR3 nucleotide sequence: TGTGCCAGCAGCATCGGGGGTTCCTACGAGCAGTACTTC. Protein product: CASSIGGSYEQYF.

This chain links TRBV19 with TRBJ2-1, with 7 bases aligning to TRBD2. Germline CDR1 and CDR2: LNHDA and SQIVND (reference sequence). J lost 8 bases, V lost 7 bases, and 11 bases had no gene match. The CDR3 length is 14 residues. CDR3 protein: CASTNSRGRDEQFF. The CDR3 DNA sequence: TGTGCCAGTACCAATAGCCGGGGGAGGGATGAGCAGTTCTTC.

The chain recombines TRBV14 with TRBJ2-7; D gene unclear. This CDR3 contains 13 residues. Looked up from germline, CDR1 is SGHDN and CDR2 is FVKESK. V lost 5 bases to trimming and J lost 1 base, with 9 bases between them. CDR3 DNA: TGTGCCAGCAGCATAGTACCGTCCTACGAGCAGTACTTC. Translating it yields CASSIVPSYEQYF.

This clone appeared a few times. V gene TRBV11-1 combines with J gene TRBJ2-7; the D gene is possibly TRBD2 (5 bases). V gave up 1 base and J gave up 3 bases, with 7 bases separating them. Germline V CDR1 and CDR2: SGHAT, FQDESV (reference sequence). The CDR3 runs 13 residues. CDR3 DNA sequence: TGTGCCAGCAGCTTAGGAGGAGGCTACGAGCAGTACTTC. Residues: CASSLGGGYEQYF.

CDR3 bases: TGTGCCAGCAGCTTAACCGCCGAATTAGTAGTTGGGACCGGGGAGCTGTTTTTT. This encodes CASSLTAELVVGTGELFF. The rearrangement uses TRBV7-3 and TRBJ2-2; D gene ambiguous. This CDR3 contains 18 residues. The germline V and J ends were trimmed by 0 bases and 5 bases, with 19 bases remaining between them. Germline V lookup: CDR1 SGHTA, CDR2 FQGTGA.

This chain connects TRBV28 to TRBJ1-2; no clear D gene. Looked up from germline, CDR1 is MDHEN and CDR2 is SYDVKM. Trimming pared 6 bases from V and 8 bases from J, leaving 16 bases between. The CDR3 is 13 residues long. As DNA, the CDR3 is TGTGCCAGCAGAGATATAGGGAAGGTCGGCTACACCTTC. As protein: CASRDIGKVGYTF.